This T cell receptor (beta chain) was found in a study of blood T cell repertoires in COVID-19. The CDR3 contains 16 residues. CDR1 and CDR2 (germline): SGHVS, FQNEAQ. Trimming pared 5 bases from V and 7 bases from J, leaving 18 bases between. TCRdb's table, derived via immunoSEQ multiplex PCR, lists solely in-frame clones and lacks some. The profile covers about 330,000 clones, with around 90% appearing a single time and less than 6% taken by the ten largest. The receptor was derived from a woman younger than 45 who had recovered from COVID-19. The genes are TRBV7-8 and TRBJ1-6; TRBD1 is a possible D gene (6 bases). The sample taken for sequencing was PBMCs or T cells enriched from blood (not recorded which). The CDR3 bases are TGTGCCAGCAGCAGTTGGACAGTAACTTCAAATTCACCCCTCCACTTT. Translation: CASSSWTVTSNSPLHF.